A selection of T cell receptor beta chains follows, all from one sample in a study of cytomegalovirus exposure and HLA in healthy donors. Data came from immunoSEQ multiplex PCR; TCRdb stores just in-frame clones and leaves some out. The data show 90,000 to 110,000 clones, about nine tenths seen once. Sequenced sample: PBMCs. The source is a woman under 30 in good health and CMV-seronegative. Both conserved end residues are part of each CDR3. D genes are given only for firm matches. Rows may omit the clone size; those that give it use once, few, many or a size class.

TRBV19	TRBD2	TRBJ2-3	.	TGTGCGAGTAGTGCAGCGGGACCGGGGACCTATTTT	CASSAAGPGTYF
TRBV2	TRBD1	TRBJ1-5	.	TGTGCCAGCAGTTCCCCCGGGACAGGGATAGATCAGCCCCAGCATTTT	CASSSPGTGIDQPQHF
TRBV5-4	TRBD2	TRBJ2-3	.	TGTGCCAGCAGCGTCGATGCTAGCGGGGCTAGCACAGATACGCAGTATTTT	CASSVDASGASTDTQYF
TRBV2	.	TRBJ2-7	.	TGTGCCAGCCTGGGCGACAGTTACGAGCAGTACTTC	CASLGDSYEQYF
TRBV28	TRBD1	TRBJ2-3	.	TGTGCCAGCAGCCCTATAACCCAGGGGGCGAGAACAGATACGCAGTATTTT	CASSPITQGARTDTQYF
TRBV5-1	.	TRBJ2-7	.	TGCGCCAGCAGCTTGGAACGAACGGACGGAGCAGGGGCAATCCTTCATTACGAGCAGTACTTC	CASSLERTDGAGAILHYEQYF
TRBV7-2	TRBD2	TRBJ2-3	.	TGTGCCAGCACACATAGCGGGATGACAGATACGCAGTATTTT	CASTHSGMTDTQYF
TRBV2	TRBD1	TRBJ1-2	.	TGTGCCAGCAGTGGGGACAGGGGGCTCTTTTATGGCTACACCTTC	CASSGDRGLFYGYTF
TRBV5-6	.	TRBJ1-1	.	TGTGCCAGCAGCTTGGCCGGCCCTAGACGGCCGAACACTGAAGCTTTCTTT	CASSLAGPRRPNTEAFF
TRBV7-9	TRBD2	TRBJ2-5	.	TGTGCCAGCAGCTCACTAGCGGGACTACAAGAGACCCAGTACTTC	CASSSLAGLQETQYF
TRBV18	.	TRBJ1-1	.	TGTGCCAGCTCATCTCGGACAGAAATGAACACTGAAGCTTTCTTT	CASSSRTEMNTEAFF
TRBV5-1	.	TRBJ1-2	.	TGCGCCAGCAGCTTGGAAGCAGGGCCCAACTATGGCTACACCTTC	CASSLEAGPNYGYTF
TRBV6-5	TRBD1	TRBJ2-1	once	TGTGCCAGCAGTTATCCAGGGGGATACAATGAGCAGTTCTTC	CASSYPGGYNEQFF
TRBV4-3	TRBD2	TRBJ2-7	.	TGCGCCAGCAGCCAAGAGGGAAGCGGGAGCTACGAGCAGTACTTC	CASSQEGSGSYEQYF
TRBV14	TRBD1	TRBJ1-1	.	TGTGCCAGCAGCCAAGATTGGACAGGGGACGCTTTCTTT	CASSQDWTGDAFF
TRBV4-3	TRBD1	TRBJ1-1	.	TGCGCCAGCAGCCAAGGTGGTCGACAGGGCACTGAAGCTTTCTTT	CASSQGGRQGTEAFF
TRBV28	.	TRBJ2-7	.	TGTGCCAGCAGTTTGAGGGACGAGCAGTACTTC	CASSLRDEQYF
TRBV30	.	TRBJ2-7	.	TGTGCCTGGAGCACAGCAACCACCTACGAGCAGTACTTC	CAWSTATTYEQYF
TRBV20-1	.	TRBJ2-7	.	TGCAGTGCTCCGGACACCTACGAGCAGTACTTC	CSAPDTYEQYF
TRBV7-9	TRBD1	TRBJ1-2	few	TGTGCCAGCAGCTCCTCCTGGGACAGTCGAGGGGGCTACACCTTC	CASSSSWDSRGGYTF
TRBV6-1	.	TRBJ2-3	.	TGTGCCAGCAGTGCGGTGCGGGCCCCCACAGATACGCAGTATTTT	CASSAVRAPTDTQYF
TRBV5-1	TRBD1	TRBJ1-1	.	TGCGCCAGCAGCTCACAGGGGGTTCATGAAGCTTTCTTT	CASSSQGVHEAFF
TRBV4-1	TRBD1	TRBJ2-7	once	TGCGCCAGCAGCCGACAGGGGATTGAATACGAGCAGTACTTC	CASSRQGIEYEQYF
TRBV6-1	.	TRBJ2-2	.	TGTGCCAGCGGGGAGAGGGTCGGGGAGCTGTTTTTT	CASGERVGELFF
TRBV28	TRBD1	TRBJ2-7	.	TGTGCCAGCAGTCCTCAAAAGGGGGCCGAGCAGTACTTC	CASSPQKGAEQYF
TRBV5-1	TRBD2	TRBJ2-5	.	TGCGCCAGCAGCTTGGCACTAGCGGGAGAGACCCAGTACTTC	CASSLALAGETQYF
TRBV5-1	TRBD1	TRBJ1-2	.	TGCGCCAGCAGCGCCGGGACAGGGGACACGGGGAATGGCTACACCTTC	CASSAGTGDTGNGYTF
TRBV9	TRBD1	TRBJ1-2	few	TGTGCCAGCAGCGCCAAAACCCCAGGGGGCGGCTATGGCTACACCTTC	CASSAKTPGGGYGYTF
TRBV13	TRBD2	TRBJ2-3	.	TGTGCCAGCAGCTCCCAAGCGGGGGGGATAACAGATACGCAGTATTTT	CASSSQAGGITDTQYF
TRBV7-8	TRBD2	TRBJ2-7	.	TGTGCCAGCAGCTTACGTCAAGCGGGAAGGAGAGTTTCCTACGAGCAGTACTTC	CASSLRQAGRRVSYEQYF
TRBV9	TRBD1	TRBJ2-5	.	TGTGCCAGCAGCGGGGGACAGGGTGGGCAAGAGACCCAGTACTTC	CASSGGQGGQETQYF
TRBV7-2	TRBD1	TRBJ2-7	.	TGTGCCAGCAGTCTTAGATTAGGGGACAGACCCTACGAGCAGTACTTC	CASSLRLGDRPYEQYF
TRBV30	.	TRBJ1-1	.	TGTGCCTGGAGTTTCGAGGTGAACACTGAAGCTTTCTTT	CAWSFEVNTEAFF
TRBV4-3	TRBD2	TRBJ2-7	.	TGCGCCAGCAGCCAAGGGCTAGCGGGGGCCTACGAGCAGTACTTC	CASSQGLAGAYEQYF
TRBV29-1	.	TRBJ2-5	once	TGCAGCAGCGTTGGAGGGGGGGGGAGAGAGACCCAGTACTTC	CSSVGGGGRETQYF
TRBV15	.	TRBJ2-1	.	TGTGCCACCAGCAGAGGAGTTGGGACTTTCGGTCGCGAGCAGTTCTTC	CATSRGVGTFGREQFF
TRBV30	.	TRBJ2-5	.	TGTGCCTGGACAGGGGATCGGGAGACCCAGTACTTC	CAWTGDRETQYF
TRBV5-4	TRBD1	TRBJ1-2	once	TGTGCCAGCAGCGAAGACAGGGGATTGTCGTATGGCTACACCTTC	CASSEDRGLSYGYTF
TRBV2	.	TRBJ1-3	.	TGTGCCAGCAGTGAATCCGGGGGAAACACCATATATTTT	CASSESGGNTIYF
TRBV9	.	TRBJ1-1	.	TGTGCCAGCAGCGTGGCAGGGTCTCGGAACACTGAAGCTTTCTTT	CASSVAGSRNTEAFF
TRBV7-9	.	TRBJ1-2	.	TGTGCCAGCAGCTTGAAGCAGGGAGGCTACACCTTC	CASSLKQGGYTF
TRBV6-5	.	TRBJ2-3	.	TGTGCCAGCAGTTACTCCTCCCTAATCACAGATACGCAGTATTTT	CASSYSSLITDTQYF
TRBV4-1	.	TRBJ2-1	.	TGCGCCAGCAGCCAAGGTACTGGGCGTACTTACAATGAGCAGTTCTTC	CASSQGTGRTYNEQFF
TRBV7-3	TRBD2	TRBJ2-2	.	TGTGCCAGCAGCTTAATGGGGCGGGGGGTGAACACCGGGGAGCTGTTTTTT	CASSLMGRGVNTGELFF
TRBV11-2	.	TRBJ2-7	.	TGTGCCAGCAGCTTAGGTTCAGGGTATGACTACGAGCAGTACTTC	CASSLGSGYDYEQYF